Below, 12 T cell receptor beta chains from the same sample are listed, as sequenced in a study of persistence of HIV-infected CD4 T cells. What these receptors recognize is not known. The immunoSEQ assay was version 4, run in survey mode. Sequencing was performed with immunoSEQ multiplex PCR; in TCRdb, only in-frame clones are kept and a portion is missing. The top ten clones hold approximately 2% of a sample with approximately 18,000 clones, 60% to 80% of them seen once. Overlapping HIV-1 Gag 15-mer peptides at approximately 1 ug per peptide per mL were used. Sorting of responding CD4+ T cells relied on upregulated CD40 ligand together with CD69. Source: CD4+ T cells sorted from PBMCs after approximately 19-hour stimulation, taken from a patient who received antiretroviral therapy. These receptors were taken from an adult woman with HIV who was CMV-seropositive.

The V gene is TRBV6-5, the J gene TRBJ2-3; 9 bases align to TRBD2. The CDR3 contains 14 residues. From germline, CDR1 is MNHEY and CDR2 SVGAGI. The J segment lost 4 bases and the V segment lost 10 bases, leaving 9 bases of the junction unmatched. The CDR3 DNA reads TGTGCCATTTCAAGGGGACTAGCAGCAGATACGCAGTATTTT. It codes for CAISRGLAADTQYF.

This chain's CDR3 is CATSEGRGRGKLFF. CDR3 DNA sequence: TGTGCCACCAGTGAGGGGAGGGGGCGCGGAAAACTGTTTTTT. The chain combines TRBV24-1 with TRBJ1-4, with 7 bases lining up with TRBD1. Germline CDR1 is KGHDR and CDR2 is SFDVKD. The CDR3 runs 14 residues. The V gene end was trimmed by 4 bases and the J gene end by 10 bases; junction bases not matched to a gene: 8.

This clone appeared a few times. The chain employs TRBV6-4 and TRBJ2-3; TRBD1 aligns across 8 bases. V lost 5 bases and J lost 2; bases outside the gene matches: 6. The germline CDR1 and CDR2 sequences are MRHNA and SNTAGT. The CDR3 totals 15 residues. The DNA for the CDR3 is TGTGCCAGCAGTAGCCAGGGGGCCCCCACAGATACGCAGTATTTT. Translated, it gives CASSSQGAPTDTQYF.

CDR3 residues: CASSFGSNTEAFF. As DNA, the CDR3 is TGCGCCAGCAGCTTTGGGTCAAACACTGAAGCTTTCTTT. V usage is TRBV5-1 and J usage is TRBJ1-1, with D uncertain. Per germline, CDR1 SGHRS and CDR2 YFSETQ. This CDR3 region has 13 residues. V shed 2 bases and J shed 2 bases, with 7 bases lying between them.

This clone showed up just a few times. The chain recombines TRBV5-1 with TRBJ1-5; maybe TRBD1 (6 bases). This CDR3 has 16 amino acids. The germline CDR1 and CDR2 sequences are SGHRS and YFSETQ. V was trimmed by 5 bases and J by 4 bases, leaving 19 bases between them. The CDR3 DNA reads TGCGCCAGCAGGTTAGACTCGGGGGGGGCTAATCAGCCCCAGCATTTT. Translation: CASRLDSGGANQPQHF.

The CDR3 here is CSVGRPPSTDTQYF. CDR3 nucleotides: TGCAGCGTTGGGAGACCGCCGAGCACAGATACGCAGTATTTT. The gene calls are TRBV29-1 and TRBJ2-3, with D hard to call. Trimming took 4 bases from V and 0 from J, leaving 11 bases between them. Germline lookup yields CDR1 SQVTM and CDR2 ANQGSEA. This CDR3 is built from 14 residues.

The rearrangement uses TRBV7-9 and TRBJ2-2, with TRBD1 matching 8 bases. V gave up 6 bases and J gave up 3 bases; unmatched junction bases: 6. CDR1 SEHNR and CDR2 FQNEAQ come from the germline V gene (reference sequence). The CDR3 totals 15 residues. The DNA of the CDR3 is TGTGCCAGCAGATTTAACAGGGGGGACACCGGGGAGCTGTTTTTT. Encoded protein: CASRFNRGDTGELFF. Complete variable domain (other parts from reference TRBV7-9 and TRBJ2-2): DTGVSQNPRHKITKRGQNVTFRCDPISEHNRLYWYRQTLGQGPEFLTYFQNEAQLEKSRLLSDRFSAERPKGSFSTLEIQRTEQGDSAMYLCASRFNRGDTGELFFGEGSRLTVL.

Concerning this clone: The identical CDR3 is also encoded by other nucleotide sequences in the sample. The chain uses TRBV18 and TRBJ1-1; D perhaps matches TRBD1 (5 bases). V gave up 6 bases and J gave up 3 bases, with 11 bases separating them. CDR1 and CDR2 from the germline V gene are KGHSH and LQKENI. The CDR3 is 13 amino acids. This CDR3 reads CASSRQTDTEAFF. Here the CDR3 DNA reads TGTGCCAGCTCGCGACAGACAGACACTGAAGCTTTCTTT.

This chain joins TRBV2 and TRBJ1-2; 11 positions match TRBD1. Per the germline V gene, CDR1 is SNHLY and CDR2 is FYNNEI. Losses at the gene ends were 2 bases for V and 7 bases for J; bases not matched to a gene: 6. The CDR3 contains 15 residues. In DNA form, the CDR3 reads TGTGCCAGCAGTGAATTAGGACAGGGGGCGGTTGGCTACACCTTC. Its translation: CASSELGQGAVGYTF.

The chain employs TRBV4-1 and TRBJ2-7; D could derive from TRBD1 or TRBD2 (5 bases each). The V end lost 4 bases, the J end lost 2 bases, and 18 bases lay between the germline ends. The CDR3 is 16 residues long. Germline CDR1 reads MGHRA; CDR2 reads YSYEKL. CDR3 DNA: TGCGCCAGCAGCCCCGGGCACCGGGACCGCGCCTACGAGCAGTACGTC. Translation gives CASSPGHRDRAYEQYV.

The chain recombines TRBV5-1 with TRBJ2-3, with TRBD1 matching 7 bases. J was trimmed by 1 base and V by 6 bases; bases with no gene match: 5. CDR3 length: 14 residues. Germline V lookup: CDR1 SGHRS, CDR2 YFSETQ. CDR3 residues: CASKTGQGTDTQYF. The CDR3 DNA is TGCGCCAGCAAGACCGGACAGGGCACAGATACGCAGTATTTT.

The chain recombines TRBV15 with TRBJ2-1; D not certain. Per germline, CDR1 LNHNV and CDR2 YYDKDF (reference sequence). The CDR3 extends over 16 amino acids. The V end was cut by 1 base, the J end by 6 bases, with 16 bases between. The DNA for the CDR3 is TGTGCCACCAGCAGAGGTCTGGGGTTCATGGGCAATGAGCAGTTCTTC. Translating it yields CATSRGLGFMGNEQFF.